The 3 T cell receptor beta chains listed next were all sequenced from one sample in a study of tissue T cells after allogeneic stem cell transplantation (dated by TCRdb to about 2022). Library method: the immunoSEQ multiplex PCR assay. TCRdb carries this immuneACCESS record with in-frame sequences only. Its versions omit some clonotypes, under half of them owing to an unresolved V gene in the studies checked, with the rest unexplained. Here the sample has tens of thousands of clones; 72% occur a single time. The ten largest clones capture 0.66% of the sample. The sequenced sample consisted of spleen. These receptors were collected from a female BALB/c mouse in good health. Mice of this strain carry the MHC haplotype H2-d.

Concerning this clone: Germline and genes here are mouse. Read data end 1 residue before the CDR3 end; the end is taken from the germline J gene. The J gene is TRBJ1-2, the V gene TRBV13-2; TRBD1 aligns across 7 bases. V was pared by 5 bases and J by 3 bases, with 1 base of the junction left unmatched. The CDR3 has 12 amino acids. Germline V gives CDR1 NNHNN, CDR2 SYGAGS (reference sequence). CDR3 loop: CASGTGDSDYTF. CDR3 DNA, as far as it was read: TGTGCCAGCGGCACAGGGGACTCCGACTACACC.

This clone was counted between two and nine times. The genes are named according to mouse. The DNA read from the CDR3 is TGTGCCAGCAGCCAACAGGGTGCTGGAAATACGCTCTAT. This translates into CASSQQGAGNTLY. The entire CDR3 is CASSQQGAGNTLYF. The chain joins TRBV2 to TRBJ1-3; tentatively, D is TRBD1 (5 bases). The read comes to an end 1 residue before the CDR3 does, leaving the germline J gene to fill in the end. Germline CDR1 LGHNA, CDR2 YSYQKL. This CDR3 is built from 14 residues. Trimming pared 2 bases from V and 2 bases from J, leaving 7 bases between.

Comments on this clone: Genes and germline come from the mouse. The read ends 1 residue early relative to the CDR3; the germline J gene fills the gap. The chain uses TRBV5 and TRBJ2-4; 9 bases are shared with TRBD1. The V gene end was trimmed by 4 bases and the J gene end by 1 base; junction bases not matched to a gene: 6. Germline V lookup: CDR1 LGHNA, CDR2 YNLKQL (reference sequence). The CDR3 runs 16 residues. The sequenced part of the CDR3 DNA is TGTGCCAGCAGCCGGGGACAGGGAGGGGGTCAAAACACCTTGTAC. Protein: CASSRGQGGGQNTLY. The full CDR3 sequence reads CASSRGQGGGQNTLYF.